The 22 T cell receptor beta chains listed next were all sequenced from one sample in a study of T-cell reconstitution after alpha-beta-depleted transplantation in children listed by TCRdb under 2016. The treatment or condition label of this sample denotes: allogeneic hematopoietic cell transplantation with graft depleted of TCRalphabeta T cells and CD19 B cells. Library generation was performed with PCR. For sequencing, an Illumina HiSeq 2500 was employed. TCR libraries were prepared with molecular barcoding, using unique molecular identifiers to normalize TCRbeta repertoire quantification. TCRdb reprocessed the public reads (quality trimming at Q25 with fastp, clone calling with MiXCR) and kept in-frame beta chains. A single entry per CDR3 protein holds the most common genes and DNA from its merged rows. The table for this sample lists more than 400,000 distinct CDR3 sequences; approximately 10% of them were counted only once. 11% to 15% of the sample is held by the ten biggest clonotypes.

This specimen was PBMCs, mostly from graft donor cells, taken 180 days after TCRalphabeta/CD19-depleted stem cell transplant. These receptors all come from a female patient aged 2-9 years who had a stem cell transplant for aplastic anemia, so the T cells may come from the graft donor.

The chain has TRBV6-5 and TRBJ2-4; 7 bases are a match to TRBD1. The CDR3 contains 15 residues. CDR1 is MNHEY and CDR2 is SVGAGI in the germline V gene. The ends lost 2 bases at V and 6 bases at J; junction bases unmatched: 7. CDR3 in amino acids: CASSYRAGTANIQYF. CDR3 DNA: TGTGCCAGCAGTTACAGGGCCGGGACAGCAAACATTCAGTACTTC.

This clonotype came up a few times. The V call is TRBV4-2, the J call TRBJ2-6; 7 nucleotides line up with TRBD1. After removal of 4 bases from V and 1 base from J, the junction contained 7 bases not matched to a gene. Germline assignment: CDR1 LGHNA and CDR2 YNFKEQ. The CDR3 contains 17 residues. The CDR3 reads CASSRDSLASGANVLTF. CDR3 nucleotide sequence: TGTGCCAGCAGCCGGGACAGCCTGGCTTCTGGGGCCAACGTCCTGACTTTC.

The DNA of the CDR3 is TGTGCCAGCAGCTCCGGACGCTCCTACAATGAGCAGTTCTTC. Protein product: CASSSGRSYNEQFF. V and J are TRBV9 and TRBJ2-1; D is unclear. The CDR3 is made up of 14 amino acids. Germline V gene lookup returns CDR1 SGDLS and CDR2 YYNGEE. V gave up 4 bases and J gave up 0 bases, with 8 bases separating them.

Many counts were recorded for this clonotype. The chain links TRBV7-8 to TRBJ2-5; D is unclear. The CDR3 totals 13 residues. CDR1 SGHVS and CDR2 FQNEAQ come from the germline V gene. Deletions cut 7 bases from V and 1 base from J, with 10 bases between. The DNA of the CDR3 is TGTGCCAGCACCCATAGCAGCCAAGAGACCCAGTACTTC. Encoded protein: CASTHSSQETQYF. Variable domain in full (rest from reference TRBV7-8 and TRBJ2-5): GAGVSQSPRYKVAKRGQDVALRCDPISGHVSLFWYQQALGQGPEFLTYFQNEAQLDKSGLPSDRFFAERPEGSVSTLKIQRTQQEDSAVYLCASTHSSQETQYFGPGTRLLVL.

This clonotype has just a few counts. The chain has TRBV6-5 and TRBJ2-5; D unresolved. V shed 2 bases and J shed 0 bases, with 4 bases lying between them. This CDR3 contains 13 residues. Germline V CDR1 and CDR2: MNHEY, SVGAGI. The CDR3, as DNA: TGTGCCAGCAGTTACGCAAACCAAGAGACCCAGTACTTC. This encodes CASSYANQETQYF.

This clonotype was seen many times. The chain employs TRBV28 and TRBJ2-4; no definite D call. In germline, CDR1 is MDHEN, CDR2 SYDVKM. V lost 5 bases and J lost 4, with 12 bases in between. This CDR3 has 14 residues. In nucleotides, the CDR3 is TGTGCCAGCAGTCCATGGTCGGGTAAAAACATTCAGTACTTC. It translates to CASSPWSGKNIQYF. The full variable domain, its missing parts supplied by reference TRBV28 and TRBJ2-4, is DVKVTQSSRYLVKRTGEKVFLECVQDMDHENMFWYRQDPGLGLRLIYFSYDVKMKEKGDIPEGYSVSREKKERFSLILESASTNQTSMYLCASSPWSGKNIQYFGAGTRLSVL.

This clonotype was counted between two and nine times. The chain joins TRBV5-1 to TRBJ1-2; D gene unclear. Germline CDR1 is SGHRS and CDR2 is YFSETQ. The CDR3 covers 16 residues. The V and J ends lost 4 bases and 4 bases respectively, with 20 bases between them. The CDR3 nucleotides read TGCGCCAGCAGCCCTTCTTGGATGCAGGCAATCTATGGCTACACCTTC. It yields the protein CASSPSWMQAIYGYTF.

The chain carries TRBV28 and TRBJ2-3, with 7 bases identical to TRBD2. The ends lost 1 base at V and 2 bases at J; junction bases unmatched: 6. Germline CDR1 reads MDHEN; CDR2 reads SYDVKM. The CDR3 covers 16 residues. CDR3 bases: TGTGCCAGCAGTTTATCGATAGCGGGCTCCACAGATACGCAGTATTTT. Amino acids: CASSLSIAGSTDTQYF.

The genes are TRBV6-1 and TRBJ2-3; TRBD1 matches 8 bases. The CDR3 covers 14 residues. Losses at the gene ends were 10 bases for V and 6 bases for J; bases not matched to a gene: 12. Germline CDR1 MNHNS, CDR2 SASEGT. CDR3 bases: TGTGCCACCAGAATCGGACAGGGTCGGGATACGCAGTATTTT. Its translation: CATRIGQGRDTQYF.

This clonotype turned up a few times. The chain combines TRBV27 with TRBJ2-6; possibly TRBD1 for D (6 bases). Germline lookup yields CDR1 MNHEY and CDR2 SMNVEV (reference sequence). V gave up 6 bases and J gave up 0 bases, with 21 bases separating them. CDR3 length: 19 amino acids. CDR3 residues: CASSYDRQAVSSGANVLTF. CDR3 DNA: TGTGCCAGCAGCTATGATCGACAGGCTGTAAGCTCTGGGGCCAACGTCCTGACTTTC.

This clonotype was detected a few times. The chain's CDR3 is CASSQDASGRVELFF. The DNA of the CDR3 is TGCGCCAGCAGCCAAGATGCTAGCGGGAGGGTGGAGCTGTTTTTT. The V gene is TRBV4-3, the J gene TRBJ2-2; 12 bases match TRBD2. Germline CDR1 is LGHNA and CDR2 is YSLEER. The trim removed 0 bases at V and 10 bases at J, leaving 3 bases unmatched. This CDR3 contains 15 residues.

The rearrangement uses TRBV28 and TRBJ2-1; perhaps D is TRBD1 or TRBD2 (6 bases each). Trimming removed 10 bases at V and 7 bases at J, with 32 bases between. The CDR3 is 18 residues long. The germline V gene encodes CDR1 MDHEN and CDR2 SYDVKM. This CDR3 is CATQTTGAMLARWNEQFF. For the CDR3, the DNA is TGTGCCACCCAAACTACGGGGGCGATGCTAGCGAGGTGGAATGAGCAGTTCTTC.

This clonotype has a handful of counts. V usage is TRBV28 and J usage is TRBJ1-3, with a tentative D call TRBD1 (5 bases). The CDR3 covers 14 residues. V was cut by 4 bases and J by 4 bases, with 11 bases left in between. The germline gives CDR1 MDHEN, CDR2 SYDVKM. DNA for the CDR3: TGTGCCAGCAGTTGGGCCAGGGCGGGAAACACCATATATTTT. Protein: CASSWARAGNTIYF.

This chain uses TRBV14 with TRBJ2-2; 7 positions match TRBD1. The CDR3 contains 16 residues. The V gene end was trimmed by 1 base and the J gene end by 4 bases; junction bases not matched to a gene: 6. The V gene's germline CDR1 is SGHDN and CDR2 FVKESK. In nucleotides, the CDR3 is TGTGCCAGCAGCCAAGGTCCTAGGGGGCGCACCGGGGAGCTGTTTTTT. Translating it yields CASSQGPRGRTGELFF.

The chain joins TRBV6-4 to TRBJ2-3; D is possibly TRBD1 (5 bases). The V gene lost 5 bases and the J gene lost 10 bases, with 10 bases spanning the gap. The CDR3 extends over 11 amino acids. Germline V gene data show CDR1 as MRHNA and CDR2 as SNTAGT. This CDR3 reads CASSQGNAQYF. The DNA for the CDR3 is TGTGCCAGCAGTCAGGGAAATGCGCAGTATTTT.

This chain connects TRBV11-1 to TRBJ2-2, with D possibly TRBD2 on 5 matching bases. V was cut by 5 bases and J by 4 bases, with 17 bases left in between. Germline V gene lookup returns CDR1 SGHAT and CDR2 FQDESV (reference sequence). CDR3 size: 16 residues. The CDR3: CASSLPGWESTGELFF. CDR3 sequence (DNA): TGTGCCAGCAGCCTCCCTGGGTGGGAGTCCACCGGGGAGCTGTTTTTT.

This clonotype has just a few counts. The rearrangement links TRBV9 to TRBJ1-1; D is perhaps TRBD1 (5 bases). The CDR3 loop spans 14 amino acids. Germline CDR1 SGDLS, CDR2 YYNGEE. The V end was cut by 3 bases, the J end by 1 base, with 10 bases between. The CDR3 loop reads CASSAWGGNTEAFF. DNA of the CDR3: TGTGCCAGCAGCGCTTGGGGGGGGAACACTGAAGCTTTCTTT. The full variable domain, its missing parts supplied by reference TRBV9 and TRBJ1-1, is DSGVTQTPKHLITATGQRVTLRCSPRSGDLSVYWYQQSLDQGLQFLIQYYNGEERAKGNILERFSAQQFPDLHSELNLSSLELGDSALYFCASSAWGGNTEAFFGQGTRLTVV.

This clonotype was recorded at least ten times. The chain joins TRBV14 to TRBJ1-4, with 8 bases lining up with TRBD1. Germline assignment: CDR1 SGHDN and CDR2 FVKESK. This CDR3 comprises 14 residues. V dropped 5 bases and J dropped 5; count of bases not matched to a gene: 4. For the CDR3, the DNA is TGTGCCAGCAGCTGGACAGGGTTAAATGAAAAACTGTTTTTT. Amino acid sequence: CASSWTGLNEKLFF.

This clonotype was recorded a few times. The V and J genes are TRBV30 and TRBJ2-4; TRBD2 might be the D (6 bases). The CDR3 covers 10 residues. V lost 5 bases, J lost 13 bases, and 12 bases lay in between. Germline values: CDR1 GTSNPN, CDR2 SVGIG (reference sequence). The CDR3 protein is CAWGTSRQYF. The CDR3 DNA reads as TGTGCCTGGGGCACTAGCAGGCAGTACTTC.

This clonotype appeared many times. CDR3 loop: CASRSTSGPYNEQFF. In nucleotides, the CDR3 is TGTGCCAGCAGATCCACTAGCGGCCCCTACAATGAGCAGTTCTTC. The chain combines TRBV3-1 with TRBJ2-1, with 8 bases aligning to TRBD2. Per the germline V gene, CDR1 is LGHDT and CDR2 is YNNKEL (reference sequence). The CDR3 totals 15 residues. Unmatched junction bases numbered 6, after V lost 6 bases and J lost 2 bases.

J is TRBJ2-7 and V is TRBV6-5; TRBD2 might be the D (6 bases). CDR1 is MNHEY and CDR2 is SVGAGI in the germline V gene. CDR3 length equals 14 residues. Trimming removed 2 bases from V and 6 bases from J, with 14 bases in between. The CDR3 region is CASSYGAGYSEQYF. CDR3 nucleotides: TGTGCCAGCAGTTACGGCGCGGGATATAGCGAGCAGTACTTC.

The gene calls are TRBV7-9 and TRBJ2-1, with TRBD1 matching 8 bases. After removal of 4 bases from V and 14 bases from J, the junction contained 10 bases not matched to a gene. The CDR3 consists of 13 residues. CDR1 is SEHNR, CDR2 FQNEAQ, per germline (reference sequence). The CDR3 protein is CASSSTPTGVEFF. As DNA, the CDR3 is TGTGCCAGCAGCTCCACCCCGACAGGGGTCGAGTTCTTC.